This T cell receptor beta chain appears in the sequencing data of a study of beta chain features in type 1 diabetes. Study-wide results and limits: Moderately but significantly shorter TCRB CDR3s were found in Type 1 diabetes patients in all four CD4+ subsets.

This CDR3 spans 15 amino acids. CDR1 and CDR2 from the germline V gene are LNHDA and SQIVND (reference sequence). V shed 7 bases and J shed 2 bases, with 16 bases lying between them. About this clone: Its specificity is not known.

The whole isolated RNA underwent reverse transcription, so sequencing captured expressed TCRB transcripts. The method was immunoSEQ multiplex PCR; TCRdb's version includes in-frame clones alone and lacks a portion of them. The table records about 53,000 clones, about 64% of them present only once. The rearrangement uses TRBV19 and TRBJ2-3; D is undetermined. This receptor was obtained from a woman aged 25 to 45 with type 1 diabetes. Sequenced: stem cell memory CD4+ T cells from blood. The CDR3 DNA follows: TGTGCCAGTACCCTCCGTGGGCAGCCCACAGATACGCAGTATTTT. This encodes CASTLRGQPTDTQYF.